This is a list of T cell receptor beta chains from one sample in a study of CD8 T cells in ankylosing spondylitis. TCRdb ran MiXCR on the 5' RACE reads and lists one entry per CDR3 protein. The sample shows some 400,000 distinct CDR3 sequences, more than 20% of them seen only once. Sequences were obtained from blood, either unsorted or a sorted T cell fraction (not recorded which). Receptors were obtained from a male donor with ankylosing spondylitis. Both conserved end residues are part of each CDR3. Fields, in order: V gene, clone size, D gene, J gene, CDR3 protein, CDR3 DNA. D genes are given only for firm matches. Clone sizes are given selectively: once, few, many, or a class where the clone is expanded.

TRBV29-1	few	NA	TRBJ1-1	CSVAGTNTEAFF	TGCAGCGTTGCGGGAACGAACACTGAAGCTTTCTTT
TRBV5-1	NA	NA	TRBJ2-6	CASSLGPNTGANVLTF	TGCGCCAGCAGCTTGGGACCGAACACTGGGGCCAACGTCCTGACTTTC
TRBV6-5	few	TRBD2	TRBJ2-1	CASSLLAGGPSSEQFF	TGTGCCAGCAGTTTACTAGCGGGAGGGCCGTCGTCTGAGCAGTTCTTC
TRBV11-3	few	NA	TRBJ2-1	CASSEAGLVDNEQFF	TGTGCCAGCAGCGAGGCGGGACTGGTTGACAATGAGCAGTTCTTC
TRBV7-2	few	TRBD2	TRBJ2-2	CASSPTSGRARTGELFF	TGTGCCAGCAGCCCAACTAGCGGGAGGGCCAGGACCGGGGAGCTGTTTTTT
TRBV5-1	NA	TRBD1	TRBJ2-3	CASSLDTGGNGDTQYF	TGCGCCAGCAGCTTGGATACAGGGGGCAACGGAGATACGCAGTATTTT
TRBV6-5	few	NA	TRBJ1-1	CASSSPRGVNTEAFF	TGTGCCAGCAGTTCCCCAAGGGGGGTGAACACTGAAGCTTTCTTT
TRBV15	few	NA	TRBJ1-4	CATSRDGQGNEKLFF	TGTGCCACCAGCAGAGATGGCCAGGGTAATGAAAAACTGTTTTTT
TRBV7-9	NA	NA	TRBJ2-1	CASSQREYSYNEQFF	TGTGCCAGCAGCCAACGGGAGTACTCCTACAATGAGCAGTTCTTC
TRBV4-2	NA	NA	TRBJ2-3	CASSSPGRVRDTQYF	TGTGCCAGCAGTTCTCCTGGAAGGGTTCGAGATACGCAGTATTTT
TRBV7-9	NA	NA	TRBJ2-2	CASSPRDPLRELFF	TGTGCCAGCAGCCCCCGGGACCCCCTCCGGGAGCTGTTTTTT
TRBV12-3/TRBV12-4	NA	NA	TRBJ2-1	CASGPVQAEQFF	TGTGCCAGCGGTCCAGTACAGGCTGAGCAGTTCTTC
TRBV29-1	NA	TRBD1	TRBJ2-5	CSVVEGAPETQYF	TGCAGCGTTGTCGAGGGGGCCCCGGAGACCCAGTACTTC
TRBV5-1	NA	TRBD1	TRBJ1-1	CASSSSGQGDTEAFF	TGCGCCAGCAGTAGTAGTGGACAGGGAGACACTGAAGCTTTCTTT
TRBV4-1	NA	TRBD1	TRBJ1-5	CASSQGTGTRQPQHF	TGCGCCAGCAGCCAGGGGACAGGGACCCGGCAGCCCCAGCATTTT
TRBV18	NA	TRBD1	TRBJ2-5	CASSRRQGLETQYF	TGTGCCAGCTCACGAAGACAGGGCCTAGAGACCCAGTACTTC
TRBV5-1	NA	NA	TRBJ1-1	CASSLSPTNTEAFF	TGCGCCAGCAGCTTGAGCCCCACGAACACTGAAGCTTTCTTT
TRBV29-1	NA	NA	TRBJ1-4	CSVADRAFNEKLFF	TGCAGCGTTGCGGACCGGGCATTCAATGAAAAACTGTTTTTT
TRBV28	NA	NA	TRBJ2-7	CASRSLYEQYF	TGTGCCAGCAGATCTCTCTACGAGCAGTACTTC
TRBV5-6	NA	NA	TRBJ1-1	CASSPAMMGQGLVALEAFF	TGTGCCAGCAGCCCGGCTATGATGGGTCAGGGTTTAGTGGCCCTGGAAGCTTTCTTT
TRBV4-2	NA	NA	TRBJ2-1	CASSPPWFGSGDYNEQFF	TGTGCCAGCAGCCCCCCGTGGTTCGGAAGCGGAGACTACAATGAGCAGTTCTTC
TRBV29-1	few	NA	TRBJ1-5	CSATTGSNQPQHF	TGCAGCGCTACGACAGGCAGCAATCAGCCCCAGCATTTT
TRBV6-2/TRBV6-3	few	NA	TRBJ2-7	CASSATPLIYEQYF	TGTGCCAGCAGTGCCACACCCCTGATCTACGAGCAGTACTTC
TRBV9	few	NA	TRBJ2-7	CARTLSYEQYF	TGTGCCAGGACCCTTTCCTACGAGCAGTACTTC
TRBV20-1	few	TRBD2	TRBJ2-7	CSARDRTSGSSEQYF	TGCAGTGCTAGAGATCGCACTAGCGGGAGCTCCGAGCAGTACTTC
TRBV18	many	NA	TRBJ2-1	CASSPAGASHNEQFF	TGTGCCAGCTCACCAGCTGGGGCTAGCCACAATGAGCAGTTCTTC
TRBV7-9	few	NA	TRBJ2-1	CASSLHSNEQFF	TGTGCCAGCAGCTTACACAGCAATGAGCAGTTCTTC
TRBV19	NA	NA	TRBJ1-1	CASSIQRRSNTEAFF	TGTGCCAGTAGTATACAGAGGAGAAGTAACACTGAAGCTTTCTTT
TRBV18	few	TRBD2	TRBJ2-7	CASSATSGSSYEQYF	TGTGCCAGCTCAGCTACTAGCGGGAGTTCCTACGAGCAGTACTTC